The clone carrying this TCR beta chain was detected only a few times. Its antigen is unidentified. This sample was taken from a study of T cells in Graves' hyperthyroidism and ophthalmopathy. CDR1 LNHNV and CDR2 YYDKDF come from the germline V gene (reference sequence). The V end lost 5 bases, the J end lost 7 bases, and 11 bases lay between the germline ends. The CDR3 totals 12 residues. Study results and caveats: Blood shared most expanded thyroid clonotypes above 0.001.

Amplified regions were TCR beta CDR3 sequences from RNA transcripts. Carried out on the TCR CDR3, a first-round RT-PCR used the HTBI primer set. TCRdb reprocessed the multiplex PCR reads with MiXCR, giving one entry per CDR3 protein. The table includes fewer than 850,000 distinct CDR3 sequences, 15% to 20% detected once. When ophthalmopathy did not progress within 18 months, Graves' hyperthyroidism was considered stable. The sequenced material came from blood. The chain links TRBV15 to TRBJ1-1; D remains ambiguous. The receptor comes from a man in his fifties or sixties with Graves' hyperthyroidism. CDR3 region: CATSYPHGEAFF. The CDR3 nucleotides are TGTGCCACCAGCTATCCCCACGGTGAAGCTTTCTTT.